The present T cell receptor (beta chain) was sequenced within a study of blood T cell repertoires in COVID-19. The CDR3 totals 15 residues. CDR1 MNHEY and CDR2 SVGAGI come from the germline V gene. J was trimmed by 5 bases and V by 6 bases; bases with no gene match: 10. Original data processing: Using reference gene primer amplification, nucleated cell counts were estimated. Using immunoSEQ multiplex PCR, the repertoire was profiled, and TCRdb retains in-frame clones only, with some absent. V, J and clone size derive from that table, while D and trimming were established from the DNA sequence. The table shows around 150,000 clones, with around 80% occurring only once.

The sequenced sample consisted of peripheral blood. The chain recombines TRBV6-5 with TRBJ1-2; 9 bases are shared with TRBD1. The sequence came from a woman older than 75 with acute or convalescent COVID-19. This chain's CDR3 is CASRQDRGRWYGYTF. DNA for the CDR3: TGTGCCAGCAGACAGGACAGGGGACGTTGGTATGGCTACACCTTC.